At least ten counts were recorded for the clone carrying this T cell receptor (beta chain). RNA transcripts gave rise to amplified TCR beta CDR3 regions. The HTBI primer set was used in a first-round RT-PCR of the TCR CDR3. Using its own MiXCR run on the multiplex PCR reads, TCRdb lists one record per CDR3 protein. Among 150,000 to 200,000 distinct CDR3 sequences, 15% to 20% were seen once, and the ten largest hold around 29%. CDR3 length: 15 amino acids. Trimming left V 7 bases short and J 5 bases short, with 17 bases between. The entry originates in a study of T cells in Graves' hyperthyroidism and ophthalmopathy.

What was sequenced was blood. This clonotype was obtained from a woman aged 45-65 years with Graves' hyperthyroidism. The genes are TRBV12-3 or TRBV12-4 and TRBJ1-4; tentative D call: TRBD1 (5 bases). This CDR3 is CASNRDRGWNEKLFF. The CDR3 region has the DNA TGTGCCAGCAACCGAGACCGGGGGTGGAATGAAAAACTGTTTTTT.